There are many counts of the clone carrying this T cell receptor (beta chain). Using its own MiXCR run on the 5' RACE reads, TCRdb lists one record per CDR3 protein. Found here are 60,000 to 75,000 distinct CDR3 sequences, around 15% of them singletons; the top ten hold about 4.3%. This entry comes from a study of T cells of healthy individuals. CDR1 DFQATT and CDR2 SNEGSKA come from the germline V gene (reference sequence). CDR3 length: 17 residues. The J segment lost 7 bases and the V segment lost 0 bases, leaving 11 bases of the junction unmatched. The TCR originated in a human donor in good health. The V call is TRBV20-1, the J call TRBJ2-1; 11 bases match TRBD2. Here the CDR3 DNA reads TGCAGTGCTAGAGATGAAATAGCGGGGGGGCGAACTAATGAGCAGTTCTTC. This translates into CSARDEIAGGRTNEQFF.